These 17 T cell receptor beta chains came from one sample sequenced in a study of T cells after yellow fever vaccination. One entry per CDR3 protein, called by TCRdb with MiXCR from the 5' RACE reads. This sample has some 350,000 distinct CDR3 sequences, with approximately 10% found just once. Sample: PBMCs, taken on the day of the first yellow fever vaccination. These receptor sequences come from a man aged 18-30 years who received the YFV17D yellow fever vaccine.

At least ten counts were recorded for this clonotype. Here the CDR3 reads CASSRESSYNEQFF. CDR3 DNA: TGTGCCAGCAGCCGCGAGAGCTCCTACAATGAGCAGTTCTTC. This chain connects TRBV6-1 to TRBJ2-1; D gene ambiguous. Per germline, CDR1 MNHNS and CDR2 SASEGT. This CDR3 spans 14 amino acids. V lost 6 bases, J lost 0 bases, and 9 bases lay in between.

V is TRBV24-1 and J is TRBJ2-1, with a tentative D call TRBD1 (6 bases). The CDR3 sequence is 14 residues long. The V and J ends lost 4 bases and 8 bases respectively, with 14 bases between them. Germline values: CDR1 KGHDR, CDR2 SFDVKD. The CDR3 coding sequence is TGTGCCACCAGTGACCCTCAGGGGTTTTATGAGCAGTTCTTC. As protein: CATSDPQGFYEQFF.

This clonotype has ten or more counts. CDR3 bases: TGTGCCAGCAACGCCGGGGGGTGGGCACCGCCATTCTACGAGCAGTACGTC. Residues: CASNAGGWAPPFYEQYV. The gene calls are TRBV28 and TRBJ2-7; 7 bases are a match to TRBD2. CDR3 length: 17 residues. V lost 7 bases, J lost 3 bases, and 18 bases stayed unmatched. The germline V gene encodes CDR1 MDHEN and CDR2 SYDVKM.

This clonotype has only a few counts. Here the CDR3 reads CASSQGYSSYEQYF. The CDR3 nucleotides are TGTGCCAGCAGCCAAGGCTACAGCTCCTACGAGCAGTACTTC. This rearrangement joins TRBV3-1 to TRBJ2-7, with D hard to call. Germline-derived CDR1 and CDR2 are LGHDT and YNNKEL (reference sequence). This CDR3 contains 14 residues. V shed 1 base and J shed 0 bases, with 7 bases lying between them.

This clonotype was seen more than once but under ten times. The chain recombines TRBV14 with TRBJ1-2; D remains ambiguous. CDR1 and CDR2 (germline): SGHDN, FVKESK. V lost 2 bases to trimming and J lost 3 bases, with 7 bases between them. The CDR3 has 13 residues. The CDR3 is CASSQQVDYGYTF. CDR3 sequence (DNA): TGTGCCAGCAGCCAACAGGTTGACTATGGCTACACCTTC. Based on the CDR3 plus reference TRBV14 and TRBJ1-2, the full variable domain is EAGVTQFPSHSVIEKGQTVTLRCDPISGHDNLYWYRRVMGKEIKFLLHFVKESKQDESGMPNNRFLAERTGGTYSTLKVQPAELEDSGVYFCASSQQVDYGYTFGSGTRLTVV.

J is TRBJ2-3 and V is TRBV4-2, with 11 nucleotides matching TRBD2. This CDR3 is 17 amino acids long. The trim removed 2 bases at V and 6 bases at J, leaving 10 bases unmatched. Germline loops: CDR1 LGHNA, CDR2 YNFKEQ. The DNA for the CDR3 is TGTGCCAGCAGCCAACACACGACTAGCGGGGTAGCGGATACGCAGTATTTT. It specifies CASSQHTTSGVADTQYF.

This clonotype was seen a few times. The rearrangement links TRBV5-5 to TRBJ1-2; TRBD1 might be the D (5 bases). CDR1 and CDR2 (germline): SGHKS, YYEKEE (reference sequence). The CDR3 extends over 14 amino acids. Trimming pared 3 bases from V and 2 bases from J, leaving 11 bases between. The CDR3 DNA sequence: TGTGCCAGCAGCTACTCAGGGTACAACTATGGCTACACCTTC. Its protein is CASSYSGYNYGYTF.

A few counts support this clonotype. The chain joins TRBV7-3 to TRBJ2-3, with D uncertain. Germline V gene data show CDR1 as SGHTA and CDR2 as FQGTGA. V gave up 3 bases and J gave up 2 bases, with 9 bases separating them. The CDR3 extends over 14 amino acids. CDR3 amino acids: CASSLELFTDTQYF. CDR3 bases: TGTGCCAGCAGCTTGGAGCTTTTCACAGATACGCAGTATTTT. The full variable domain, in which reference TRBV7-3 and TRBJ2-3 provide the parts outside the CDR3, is GAGVSQTPSNKVTEKGKYVELRCDPISGHTALYWYRQSLGQGPEFLIYFQGTGAADDSGLPNDRFFAVRPEGSVSTLKIQRTERGDSAVYLCASSLELFTDTQYFGPGTRLTVL.

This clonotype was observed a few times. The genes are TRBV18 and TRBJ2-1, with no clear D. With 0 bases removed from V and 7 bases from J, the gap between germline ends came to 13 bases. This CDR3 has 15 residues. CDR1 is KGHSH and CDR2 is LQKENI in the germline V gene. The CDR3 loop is CASSPPNGRVNEQFF. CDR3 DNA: TGTGCCAGCTCACCACCGAATGGACGAGTAAATGAGCAGTTCTTC.

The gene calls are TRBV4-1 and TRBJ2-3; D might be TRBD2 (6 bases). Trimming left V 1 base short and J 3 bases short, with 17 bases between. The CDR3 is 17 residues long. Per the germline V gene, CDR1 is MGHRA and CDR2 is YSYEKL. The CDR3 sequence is CASSQGWAGSGTDTQYF. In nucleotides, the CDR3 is TGCGCCAGCAGCCAAGGGTGGGCAGGGAGCGGGACAGATACGCAGTATTTT.

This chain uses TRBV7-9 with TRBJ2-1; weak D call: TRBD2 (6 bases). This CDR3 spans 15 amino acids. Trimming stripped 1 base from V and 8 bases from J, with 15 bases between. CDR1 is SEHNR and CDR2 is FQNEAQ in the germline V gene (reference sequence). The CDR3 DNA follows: TGTGCCAGCAGCTTAGTGCGACTAGAGCTCGATGAGCAGTTCTTC. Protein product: CASSLVRLELDEQFF.

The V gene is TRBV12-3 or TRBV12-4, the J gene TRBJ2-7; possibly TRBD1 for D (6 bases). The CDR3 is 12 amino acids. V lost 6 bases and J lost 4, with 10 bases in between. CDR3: CASREGQYEQYF. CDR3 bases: TGTGCCAGCAGGGAAGGACAGTACGAGCAGTACTTC.

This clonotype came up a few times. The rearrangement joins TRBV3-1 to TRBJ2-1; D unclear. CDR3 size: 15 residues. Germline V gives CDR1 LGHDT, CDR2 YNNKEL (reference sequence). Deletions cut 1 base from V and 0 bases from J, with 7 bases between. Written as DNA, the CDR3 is TGTGCCAGCAGCCAAGGAATCCCCTCCTACAATGAGCAGTTCTTC. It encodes CASSQGIPSYNEQFF.

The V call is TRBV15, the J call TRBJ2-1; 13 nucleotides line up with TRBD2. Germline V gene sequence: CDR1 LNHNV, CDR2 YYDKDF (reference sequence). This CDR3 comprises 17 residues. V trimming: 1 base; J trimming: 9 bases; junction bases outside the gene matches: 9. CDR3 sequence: CATSRVRGTSGDSEQFF. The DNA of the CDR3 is TGTGCCACCAGCAGAGTCCGAGGGACTAGCGGGGATAGTGAGCAGTTCTTC.

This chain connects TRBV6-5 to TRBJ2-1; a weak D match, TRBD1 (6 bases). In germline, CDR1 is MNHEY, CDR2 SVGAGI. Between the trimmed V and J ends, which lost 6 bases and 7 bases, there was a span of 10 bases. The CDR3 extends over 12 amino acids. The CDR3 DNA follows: TGTGCCAGCAGACAAGGGGGAAATGAGCAGTTCTTC. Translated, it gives CASRQGGNEQFF.

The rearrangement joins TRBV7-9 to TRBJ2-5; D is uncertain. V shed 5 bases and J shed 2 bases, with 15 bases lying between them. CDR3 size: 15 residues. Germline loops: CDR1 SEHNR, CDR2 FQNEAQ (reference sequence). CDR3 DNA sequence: TGTGCCAGCAGCCCTAAGACCCGGATTCAAGAGACCCAGTACTTC. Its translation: CASSPKTRIQETQYF.

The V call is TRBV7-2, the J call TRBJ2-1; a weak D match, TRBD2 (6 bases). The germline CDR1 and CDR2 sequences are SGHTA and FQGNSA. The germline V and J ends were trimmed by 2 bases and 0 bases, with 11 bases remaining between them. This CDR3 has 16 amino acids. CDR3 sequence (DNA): TGTGCCAGCAGCTTAATTGCGGGGAACTCCTACAATGAGCAGTTCTTC. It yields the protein CASSLIAGNSYNEQFF.